These 10 T cell receptor beta chains were sequenced from one sample in a study of blood T cell repertoires in COVID-19. Repertoires were generated with immunoSEQ multiplex PCR, while TCRdb's copy carries only in-frame clones and drops some. The data contain 25,000 to 30,000 clones, approximately 90% of them singletons. The sample consisted of peripheral blood. Receptors originate from a human donor in a cohort sampled during active COVID-19.

This clone has a single count. The chain links TRBV6-5 to TRBJ1-4; possible D gene TRBD1, 5 bases. CDR3 length: 10 residues. Germline CDR1 and CDR2: MNHEY and SVGAGI. Trimming removed 8 bases at V and 8 bases at J, with 6 bases between. The CDR3 DNA follows: TGTGCCAGCGGGGGGGAAAAACTGTTTTTT. Its translation: CASGGEKLFF.

The rearrangement links TRBV19 to TRBJ1-5; 8 bases are shared with TRBD1. CDR3 size: 15 residues. CDR1 is LNHDA, CDR2 SQIVND, per germline (reference sequence). With V trimmed by 10 bases and J by 0 bases, 8 bases remained unmatched. For the CDR3, the DNA is TGTGCCACAACGGACAGGGCATATAGCAATCAGCCCCAGCATTTT. It specifies CATTDRAYSNQPQHF.

The chain joins TRBV5-6 to TRBJ1-6; 10 nucleotides align to TRBD1. The CDR3 extends over 14 amino acids. The V segment lost 3 bases and the J segment 7 bases; nucleotides outside the gene matches: 1. CDR1 is SGHDT, CDR2 YYEEEE, per germline. CDR3 sequence reads: CASSSGQGNSPLHF. The CDR3 DNA is TGTGCCAGCAGCTCGGGACAGGGGAATTCACCCCTCCACTTT. Full variable domain (missing parts from reference TRBV5-6 and TRBJ1-6): DAGVTQSPTHLIKTRGQQVTLRCSPKSGHDTVSWYQQALGQGPQFIFQYYEEEERQRGNFPDRFSGHQFPNYSSELNVNALLLGDSALYLCASSSGQGNSPLHFGNGTRLTVT.

This clone is a singleton in its sample. This chain joins TRBV5-1 and TRBJ2-1; possibly TRBD2 for D (7 bases). The CDR3 contains 15 residues. The germline gives CDR1 SGHRS, CDR2 YFSETQ. The V end lost 2 bases, the J end lost 7 bases, and 16 bases lay between the germline ends. The CDR3 loop is CASSFGGRSMNEQFF. The CDR3 DNA follows: TGCGCCAGCAGCTTCGGGGGGCGCAGTATGAATGAGCAGTTCTTC.

The CDR3 DNA sequence: TGTGCCAGTAGCATGCAGGGGAATCAGCCCCAGCATTTT. Encoded protein: CASSMQGNQPQHF. The chain is built from TRBV19 and TRBJ1-5, with D perhaps TRBD1 (6 bases). From germline, CDR1 is LNHDA and CDR2 SQIVND (reference sequence). Between the trimmed V and J ends, which lost 6 bases and 4 bases, there was a span of 10 bases. This CDR3 has 13 amino acids.

The chain is built from TRBV3-1 (or the pseudogene TRBV3-2) and TRBJ1-2; D may be TRBD1 (5 bases). This CDR3 contains 14 residues. The germline V and J ends were trimmed by 0 bases and 0 bases, with 5 bases remaining between them. The germline V gene has CDR1 LGHDT and CDR2 YNNKEL (reference sequence). The DNA of the CDR3 is TGTGCCAGCAGCCAAGAAGGGGCTAACTATGGCTACACCTTC. Amino acid sequence: CASSQEGANYGYTF.

V and J are TRBV6-5 and TRBJ1-1; no clear D gene. From germline, CDR1 is MNHEY and CDR2 SVGAGI. This CDR3 is built from 13 residues. V dropped 7 bases and J dropped 3 bases, with 12 bases sitting between them. The CDR3 here is CASNQALYTEAFF. DNA for the CDR3: TGTGCCAGCAACCAGGCTTTATACACTGAAGCTTTCTTT.

The genes are TRBV4-2 and TRBJ1-2, with D maybe TRBD1 (6 bases). Germline CDR1 LGHNA, CDR2 YNFKEQ. The CDR3 covers 14 residues. The V end was cut by 1 base, the J end by 4 bases, with 10 bases between. The CDR3 DNA reads TGTGCCAGCAGCCAAGGGGGACAATCCTATGGCTACACCTTC. Encoded protein: CASSQGGQSYGYTF.

This chain connects TRBV28 to TRBJ2-1; D remains unclear. CDR1 is MDHEN, CDR2 SYDVKM, per germline. This CDR3 has 13 residues. Trimming took off 5 bases at V and 6 bases at J, with 11 bases between the two ends. CDR3 nucleotides: TGTGCCAGCAGTCCCCCCCGAGCCAATGAGCAGTTCTTC. Protein sequence: CASSPPRANEQFF.

The CDR3 reads CASSLILGQGSYEQYF. The CDR3 coding sequence is TGTGCCAGCAGCCTAATTCTGGGACAGGGGAGCTACGAGCAGTACTTC. The genes are TRBV7-9 and TRBJ2-7; TRBD1 matches at 10 bases. The CDR3 runs 16 residues. Trimming took 5 bases from V and 3 from J; bases not matched to a gene: 10. CDR1 SEHNR and CDR2 FQNEAQ come from the germline V gene (reference sequence).